This T cell receptor beta chain was captured by sequencing in a study of beta chain features in type 1 diabetes. CD4+ naive, central memory, regulatory and stem cell-like memory cells were sorted via CD45RO/CCR7/CD25/CD127/CD95/CD27. Expressed TCRB transcripts were sequenced, since all the RNA that had been isolated was reverse transcribed. Here immunoSEQ multiplex PCR was the method, and the copy in TCRdb shows in-frame clones only, minus some. The table records over 500,000 clones, around 16% of them present only once. The CDR3 contains 15 residues. Trimming removed 2 bases at V and 7 bases at J, with 17 bases between. Germline assignment: CDR1 PRHDT and CDR2 FYEKMQ (reference sequence).

This chain connects TRBV13 to TRBJ1-2; D remains unclear. The sequence derives from a man younger than 35 in good health. Sequencing used naive CD4+ T cells from blood. CDR3 residues: CASSLPPPRGSGYTF. CDR3 nucleotide sequence: TGTGCCAGCAGCTTACCCCCTCCCCGGGGATCTGGCTACACCTTC.